Many counts were recorded for the clone carrying this T cell receptor beta chain. Its antigen remains unknown. Time point reported: newly diagnosed GD, antithyroid drugs for less than 3 months. PBMCs provided the RNA from which the TCR library was made. V trimming: 0 bases; J trimming: 4 bases; junction bases outside the gene matches: 5. Germline V gene data show CDR1 as SGHRS and CDR2 as YFSETQ. This CDR3 is 15 amino acids long. iRepertoire HTBI primers and Arm-PCR of CDR3 regions built TCR beta libraries. TCRdb recomputed calls from the multiplex PCR reads with MiXCR, one row per CDR3 protein. The top ten hold roughly 9.3% of the sample, which has hundreds of thousands of distinct CDR3 sequences, around 12% seen once. The record originates from a study of regulatory T cells in long-lasting Graves disease. The study, taken as a whole, reports: Thyroid tissue was not sampled; only peripheral blood was.

The sample was also linked to a second study, of T cells in Graves' hyperthyroidism and ophthalmopathy.

The chain is built from TRBV5-1 and TRBJ2-7; TRBD2 agrees at 9 bases. The sample consisted of peripheral blood mononuclear cells (PBMCs), taken at new diagnosis, from a patient treated with antithyroid drugs. This TCR was recovered from a woman aged 30 to 39 with Graves disease. CDR3 DNA sequence: TGCGCCAGCAGCTTGGTAGCGGGAGTAGTGTACGAGCAGTACTTC. It yields the protein CASSLVAGVVYEQYF.